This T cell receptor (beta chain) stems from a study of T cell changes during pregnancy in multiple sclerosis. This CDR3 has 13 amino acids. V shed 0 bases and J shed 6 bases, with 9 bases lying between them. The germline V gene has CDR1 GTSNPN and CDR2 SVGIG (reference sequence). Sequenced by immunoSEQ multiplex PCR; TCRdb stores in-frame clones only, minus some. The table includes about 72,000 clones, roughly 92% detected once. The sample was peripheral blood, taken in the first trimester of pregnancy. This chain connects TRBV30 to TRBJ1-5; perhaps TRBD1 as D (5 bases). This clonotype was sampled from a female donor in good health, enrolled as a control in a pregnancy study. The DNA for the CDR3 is TGTGCCTGGAGTGTATTTGGGGCTCAGCCCCAGCATTTT. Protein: CAWSVFGAQPQHF.